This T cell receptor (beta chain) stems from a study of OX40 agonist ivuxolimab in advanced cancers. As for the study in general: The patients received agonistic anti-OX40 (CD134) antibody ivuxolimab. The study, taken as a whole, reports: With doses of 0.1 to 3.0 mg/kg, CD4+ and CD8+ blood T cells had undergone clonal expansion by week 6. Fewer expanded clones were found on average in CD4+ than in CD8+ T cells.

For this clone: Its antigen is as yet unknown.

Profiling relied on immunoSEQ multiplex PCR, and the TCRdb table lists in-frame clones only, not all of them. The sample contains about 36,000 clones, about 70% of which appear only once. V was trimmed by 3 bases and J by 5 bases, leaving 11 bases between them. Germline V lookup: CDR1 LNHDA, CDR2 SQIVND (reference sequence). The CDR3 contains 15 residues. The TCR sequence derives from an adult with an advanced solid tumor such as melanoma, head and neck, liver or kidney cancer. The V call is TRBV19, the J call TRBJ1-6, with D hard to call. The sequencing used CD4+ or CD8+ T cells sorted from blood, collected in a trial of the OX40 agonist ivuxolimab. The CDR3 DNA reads TGTGCCAGTAGTATTCCCGGACGGGATAATTCACCCCTCCACTTT. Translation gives CASSIPGRDNSPLHF. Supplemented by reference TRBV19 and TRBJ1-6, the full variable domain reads DGGITQSPKYLFRKEGQNVTLSCEQNLNHDAMYWYRQDPGQGLRLIYYSQIVNDFQKGDIAEGYSVSREKKESFPLTVTSAQKNPTAFYLCASSIPGRDNSPLHFGNGTRLTVT.